Listed below are T cell receptor beta chains from one sample, sequenced in a study of T cell repertoires in cytomegalovirus infection. Antigens for these TCRs are unknown. Each CDR3 protein is one row after TCRdb ran MiXCR on the reads. Here the sample spans about 900,000 distinct CDR3 sequences, around 29% being singletons. Material: cultured CD8+ T cells from PBMCs, obtained from culture after CMV antigen stimulation. These receptors were obtained from a human donor in good health (CMV status not recorded). Some clones in this sample may be carry-over from other donors' samples. The CDR3 runs from the conserved cysteine through the conserved F or W. The order of the fields is J gene, D gene, clone size, V gene, CDR3 DNA, CDR3 protein. The D gene is left open where the match is weak. Only some rows state a clone size, as once, few, many or a class for expanded clones.

J: TRBJ1-1; D: -; size: -; V: TRBV27; DNA: TGTGCCAGCAGCCTAACAGGGTGGGGAAACACTGAAGCTTTCTTT; CDR3: CASSLTGWGNTEAFF
J: TRBJ2-3; D: -; size: many; V: TRBV7-2; DNA: TGTGCCAGCATCCCTGGCGCAGATACGCAGTATTTT; CDR3: CASIPGADTQYF
J: TRBJ1-2; D: -; size: -; V: TRBV6-2/TRBV6-3; DNA: TGTGCCAGCAGTTACCCCGACAGGCGGAACTATGGCTACACCTTC; CDR3: CASSYPDRRNYGYTF
J: TRBJ2-1; D: -; size: -; V: TRBV6-4; DNA: TGTGCCAGCAGTGAAATGGCAGGGGTTGAGGAGCAGTTCTTC; CDR3: CASSEMAGVEEQFF
J: TRBJ2-1; D: TRBD2; size: -; V: TRBV29-1; DNA: TGCAGCGATGGACTAGCGGGGGGGCCCCGGCAGTTCTTC; CDR3: CSDGLAGGPRQFF
J: TRBJ1-4; D: TRBD1; size: -; V: TRBV7-6; DNA: TGTACCAGCAGCGCCCGACAGGGGCGCGGGTTCCGGGCTAATGAAAAACTGTTTTTT; CDR3: CTSSARQGRGFRANEKLFF
J: TRBJ2-3; D: TRBD2; size: many; V: TRBV12-3/TRBV12-4; DNA: TGTGCCAGCAGTTTCCCTAGCGGGGGGGCAGATACGCAGTATTTT; CDR3: CASSFPSGGADTQYF
J: TRBJ1-4; D: TRBD1; size: few; V: TRBV27; DNA: TGTGCCAGCAGTTTGAGACAGGGTGTTTTTAATGAAAAACTGTTTTTT; CDR3: CASSLRQGVFNEKLFF
J: TRBJ1-3; D: TRBD1; size: few; V: TRBV6-1; DNA: TGTGCCAGCAGTGGGGGACAGCGATCTGGAAACACCATATATTTT; CDR3: CASSGGQRSGNTIYF
J: TRBJ1-5; D: -; size: -; V: TRBV7-6; DNA: TGTGCCAGCAGCCAGGGGTACGGCCAGCCCCAGCATTTT; CDR3: CASSQGYGQPQHF
J: TRBJ2-1; D: -; size: -; V: TRBV12-3/TRBV12-4; DNA: TGTGCCAGCAGCCCCTCCCCCATCAATGAGCAGTTCTTC; CDR3: CASSPSPINEQFF
J: TRBJ2-5; D: -; size: few; V: TRBV6-5; DNA: TGTGCATCTACGGGGGAGCAAGAGACCCAGTACTTC; CDR3: CASTGEQETQYF
J: TRBJ2-7; D: -; size: many; V: TRBV7-2; DNA: TGTGCCAGCAGCTTTAGGGGGGCCAGGCGAGGGAATCTGCAATCCTACGAGCAGTACTTC; CDR3: CASSFRGARRGNLQSYEQYF
J: TRBJ2-2; D: -; size: -; V: TRBV15; DNA: TGTGCCACCAGCAGCCTGTCCGGGGAGCTGTTTTTT; CDR3: CATSSLSGELFF
J: TRBJ2-6; D: -; size: -; V: TRBV7-2; DNA: TGTGCCAGCAGCTTACTCGCGTCTGGGGCCAACGTCCTGACTTTC; CDR3: CASSLLASGANVLTF
J: TRBJ2-7; D: TRBD2; size: -; V: TRBV7-9; DNA: TGTGCCAGCAGCGACGGGAGGACGGGTACCTACGAGCAGTACTTC; CDR3: CASSDGRTGTYEQYF
J: TRBJ1-1; D: -; size: -; V: TRBV15; DNA: TGTGCCACCAGCAGAGACCGGACAGAGAACACTGAAGCTTTCTTT; CDR3: CATSRDRTENTEAFF
J: TRBJ1-6; D: -; size: few; V: TRBV5-6; DNA: TGTGCCAGCAGCATCGGTGGGATGGGCAATTCACCCCTCCACTTT; CDR3: CASSIGGMGNSPLHF
J: TRBJ2-7; D: -; size: -; V: TRBV6-1; DNA: TGTGCCAGCAATCTCGATCCCCTTACCTACGAGCAGTACTTC; CDR3: CASNLDPLTYEQYF